The entry below describes one TCR beta chain. No antigen is known for it. The data derive from a study of T cell responses to AZD1222 COVID-19 vaccine. General study results and limits: It was only 6 or 7 AZD1222 recipients who were seropositive at baseline. In all cases, repertoires were sampled only after the peak T cell response. Donors were chiefly white British, with a greater number of females, and clonal diversity was perhaps underestimated. A reported finding is that nearly half of spike-specific TCRs target unmutated variant regions.

Only in-frame clones appear in the TCRdb table, and some are missing; sequencing was by immunoSEQ multiplex PCR. The data show 90,000 to 150,000 clones, about 90% seen once. Trimming pared 2 bases from V and 2 bases from J, leaving 8 bases between. The CDR3 has 14 residues. CDR1 and CDR2 from the germline V gene are MGHRA and YSYEKL. Sequencing used peripheral blood, obtained on day 0 of AZD1222 vaccination. The sequence was collected from an adult in good health. The V and J genes are TRBV4-1 and TRBJ2-3, with TRBD2 as a possible D gene (5 bases). CDR3 sequence reads: CASSQKLDTDTQYF. The CDR3 DNA reads as TGCGCCAGCAGCCAAAAACTAGACACAGATACGCAGTATTTT.